The 16 T cell receptor beta chains below all came from one sample that was sequenced in a study of T-cell memory formation after mild COVID-19. Using its own MiXCR run on the 5' RACE reads, TCRdb lists one record per CDR3 protein. The sample records approximately 65,000 distinct CDR3 sequences, roughly 10% being singletons. Input material: PBMCs or a T cell subset sorted from them (not recorded which). The receptors come from a man in his late teens or twenties who had mild COVID-19 (a few samples of this study predate the infection). Cell type and time point are not known.

This clonotype was found a few times. The genes are TRBV20-1 and TRBJ2-3; D perhaps matches TRBD2 (6 bases). From germline, CDR1 is DFQATT and CDR2 SNEGSKA (reference sequence). This CDR3 region has 14 residues. V dropped 0 bases and J dropped 3 bases, with 10 bases sitting between them. CDR3 loop: CSARDSGVTDTQYF. The CDR3 bases are TGCAGTGCTAGAGATTCGGGGGTAACAGATACGCAGTATTTT.

This clonotype was seen only a few times. V gene TRBV6-5 combines with J gene TRBJ2-2, with D unresolved. CDR3 length equals 16 residues. Germline values: CDR1 MNHEY, CDR2 SVGAGI. The V end lost 5 bases, the J end lost 0 bases, and 13 bases lay between the germline ends. The CDR3 reads CASSNTYDPNTGELFF. DNA of the CDR3: TGTGCCAGCAGTAACACCTATGACCCGAACACCGGGGAGCTGTTTTTT.

This clonotype was seen only a few times. The chain links TRBV9 to TRBJ2-1; D is perhaps TRBD1 or TRBD2 (5 bases each). Germline V gene lookup returns CDR1 SGDLS and CDR2 YYNGEE. V lost 4 bases to trimming and J lost 0 bases, with 14 bases between them. The CDR3 runs to 16 residues. The CDR3 reads CASSPRGSRSYNEQFF. CDR3 in DNA: TGTGCCAGCAGCCCGAGGGGCAGCCGCTCCTACAATGAGCAGTTCTTC.

This clonotype was seen a handful of times. The rearrangement links TRBV20-1 to TRBJ1-2, with 8 bases fitting TRBD1. Germline loops: CDR1 DFQATT, CDR2 SNEGSKA (reference sequence). The CDR3 length is 13 residues. With 0 bases clipped from V and 8 bases from J, the junction kept 5 bases outside the gene matches. CDR3 DNA: TGCAGTGCTAGAGAACCGGACAGGGAGGGCTACACCTTC. As protein: CSAREPDREGYTF.

The gene calls are TRBV7-9 and TRBJ2-7; D uncertain. Germline CDR1 reads SEHNR; CDR2 reads FQNEAQ (reference sequence). V gave up 1 base and J gave up 7 bases, with 5 bases separating them. The CDR3 length is 11 residues. The CDR3 region is CASSLGPEQYV. In nucleotides, the CDR3 is TGTGCCAGCAGCTTAGGACCAGAGCAGTACGTC.

This clonotype was detected only a few times. This chain connects TRBV5-1 to TRBJ1-5; TRBD1 agrees at 7 bases. Trimming removed 5 bases from V and 9 bases from J; junction bases left unmatched: 11. The CDR3 contains 14 residues. The germline CDR1 and CDR2 sequences are SGHRS and YFSETQ. CDR3 protein: CASSTTGSDGPQHF. The CDR3 DNA reads as TGCGCCAGCAGTACGACAGGGTCGGATGGGCCCCAGCATTTT.

This chain links TRBV27 with TRBJ2-2; tentative D call: TRBD2 (6 bases). CDR1 is MNHEY, CDR2 SMNVEV, per germline (reference sequence). Trimming removed 8 bases from V and 4 bases from J, with 20 bases in between. This CDR3 is built from 16 residues. CDR3 loop: CASRSRRGEGTGELFF. CDR3 in DNA: TGTGCCAGCCGGAGCCGACGCGGGGAAGGCACCGGGGAGCTGTTTTTT.

The V and J genes are TRBV9 and TRBJ2-1; 7 bases map to TRBD2. The CDR3 spans 17 residues. Germline lookup yields CDR1 SGDLS and CDR2 YYNGEE. With 0 bases clipped from V and 0 bases from J, the junction kept 6 bases outside the gene matches. This chain's CDR3 is CASSVVSGASSYNEQFF. The CDR3 DNA reads TGTGCCAGCAGCGTAGTAAGCGGGGCCTCCTCCTACAATGAGCAGTTCTTC. The full variable domain, rest sourced from reference TRBV9 and TRBJ2-1, is DSGVTQTPKHLITATGQRVTLRCSPRSGDLSVYWYQQSLDQGLQFLIQYYNGEERAKGNILERFSAQQFPDLHSELNLSSLELGDSALYFCASSVVSGASSYNEQFFGPGTRLTVL.

The sample holds many counts of this clonotype. V is TRBV2 and J is TRBJ2-3; TRBD2 matches 10 bases. The CDR3 extends over 15 amino acids. Germline V gene sequence: CDR1 SNHLY, CDR2 FYNNEI. J was trimmed by 3 bases and V by 6 bases; bases with no gene match: 6. The CDR3 loop reads CASRATSGVTDTQYF. CDR3 nucleotide sequence: TGTGCCAGCAGAGCTACTAGCGGGGTAACAGATACGCAGTATTTT.

The rearrangement joins TRBV5-1 to TRBJ2-1; 7 bases are a match to TRBD2. This CDR3 is built from 12 residues. Germline CDR1 is SGHRS and CDR2 is YFSETQ. The ends lost 3 bases at V and 6 bases at J; junction bases unmatched: 0. This CDR3 reads CASSWTSNEQFF. CDR3 DNA sequence: TGCGCCAGCAGCTGGACTAGCAATGAGCAGTTCTTC.

This clonotype was picked up many times. The chain links TRBV7-9 to TRBJ2-1; 9 bases are a match to TRBD2. V dropped 0 bases and J dropped 1; count of bases not matched to a gene: 1. This CDR3 has 16 amino acids. Germline-derived CDR1 and CDR2 are SEHNR and FQNEAQ (reference sequence). The CDR3 DNA is TGTGCCAGCAGCTTAGCACTAGCGGGTTCCTACAATGAGCAGTTCTTC. This encodes CASSLALAGSYNEQFF. Full variable domain (rest looked up from reference TRBV7-9 and TRBJ2-1): DTGVSQNPRHKITKRGQNVTFRCDPISEHNRLYWYRQTLGQGPEFLTYFQNEAQLEKSRLLSDRFSAERPKGSFSTLEIQRTEQGDSAMYLCASSLALAGSYNEQFFGPGTRLTVL.

Many counts were recorded for this clonotype. This chain joins TRBV6-6 and TRBJ2-2; 7 nucleotides line up with TRBD2. Losses at the gene ends were 6 bases for V and 10 bases for J; bases not matched to a gene: 5. CDR3 length equals 12 residues. The germline V gene encodes CDR1 MNHNY and CDR2 SVGAGI (reference sequence). The CDR3 DNA reads TGTGCCAGCAGCCCCGCGGGGGAGGAGCTGTTTTTT. Translating it yields CASSPAGEELFF.

This clonotype has at least ten counts. The chain has TRBV12-3 or TRBV12-4 and TRBJ1-2; maybe TRBD1 (5 bases). V lost 6 bases to trimming and J lost 8 bases, with 16 bases between them. This CDR3 is built from 13 residues. The CDR3 coding sequence is TGTGCCAGCAGCCTTGGACACGGGTCGGGCTACACCTTC. It translates to CASSLGHGSGYTF.

This clonotype has only a few counts. The chain couples TRBV20-1 to TRBJ2-2, with D unresolved. The CDR3 is 13 amino acids. Trimming shortened V by 3 bases and J by 7 bases, and 12 bases separated the two germline ends. Germline CDR1 and CDR2: DFQATT and SNEGSKA (reference sequence). CDR3 residues: CSASPLGHGELFF. The CDR3 DNA is TGCAGTGCTAGCCCCCTTGGGCACGGGGAGCTGTTTTTT.

The rearrangement joins TRBV6-2 or TRBV6-3 to TRBJ2-1; TRBD2 agrees at 12 bases. V was clipped by 5 bases and J by 8 bases; unmatched bases: 10. Per the germline V gene, CDR1 is MNHEY and CDR2 is SVGEGT. CDR3 size: 16 residues. The CDR3 nucleotides read TGTGCCAGCAGTCTCTCTAGCGGGGGGGCCCGACATGAGCAGTTCTTC. Protein product: CASSLSSGGARHEQFF.

This chain connects TRBV6-6 to TRBJ2-2; the D is unclear. The V gene lost 6 bases and the J gene lost 1 base, with 3 bases spanning the gap. This CDR3 comprises 12 residues. Germline V gene lookup returns CDR1 MNHNY and CDR2 SVGAGI (reference sequence). CDR3 amino acids: CASSRNTGELFF. As DNA, the CDR3 is TGTGCCAGCAGCCGGAACACCGGGGAGCTGTTTTTT.